Sequencing of this T cell receptor (beta chain) was carried out in a study of brain metastases from non-small cell lung cancer. Whole-study results and caveats: Fewer infiltrating T cells were found in brain metastases than primaries. Expanded T-cell clones appeared in around 60% of brain metastases over primaries. Brain metastases shared most TCR repertoire with primaries, with sparse T cells.

Note on this clone: As yet, its antigen is unknown.

Looked up from germline, CDR1 is KGHSH and CDR2 is LQKENI. V was trimmed by 3 bases and J by 7 bases, leaving 6 bases between them. The CDR3 is made up of 11 amino acids. The data were produced by immunoSEQ multiplex PCR, yet TCRdb's version contains in-frame clones alone and is incomplete. The sample includes roughly 8,300 clones, around four fifths seen only once; the top ten take roughly 4.1%. This sequence originates from a donor at least 40 years old with non-small cell lung cancer. Sequenced sample: primary lung tumor tissue. The chain links TRBV18 to TRBJ1-1; D is unclear. CDR3 sequence: CASSPEGEAFF. CDR3 nucleotide sequence: TGTGCCAGCTCACCTGAGGGTGAAGCTTTCTTT.